The source of this T cell receptor beta chain is a study of OX40 agonist ivuxolimab in advanced cancers. Study-wide findings and caveats: Certain nonresponders likewise exhibited a low normalized T-cell clonal expansion.

Repertoires were generated with immunoSEQ multiplex PCR, while TCRdb's copy carries only in-frame clones and drops some. This sample has roughly 70,000 clones, with 85% to 90% found just once. Germline V CDR1 and CDR2: LNHDA, SQIVND (reference sequence). The CDR3 covers 19 residues. V lost 2 bases to trimming and J lost 0 bases; unmatched junction nucleotides: 15. On this clone: Its antigen is not known.

The sequence was collected from an adult with an advanced solid tumor such as melanoma, head and neck, liver or kidney cancer. Sequenced material: CD4+ or CD8+ T cells sorted from blood, taken in a trial of the OX40 agonist ivuxolimab. V gene TRBV19 combines with J gene TRBJ1-2, with 7 positions matching TRBD1. Here the CDR3 DNA reads TGTGCCAGTAGTATAAGTTGGGCGACAGGGCCTACCGCTAACTATGGCTACACCTTC. It specifies CASSISWATGPTANYGYTF.